Presented here are 30 T cell receptor beta chains from one specimen sequenced in a study of shared clonotypes between healthy human individuals. The assay was immunoSEQ multiplex PCR, and TCRdb's table has in-frame clones only and misses some. The table includes some 2 million clones, roughly 94% detected once. Terminally differentiated effector memory CD45RA+ cells were excluded by CCR7 positive selection of CD45RO-negative cells. What was sequenced was naive CD8+ T cells sorted from blood. The receptors were gathered from a man between 18 and 35 years old in good health.

This clone was observed once. J is TRBJ2-7 and V is TRBV27; D is unresolved. Germline V gene sequence: CDR1 MNHEY, CDR2 SMNVEV (reference sequence). CDR3 length: 12 amino acids. V was shortened by 2 bases and J by 5 bases, with 7 bases between the two germline ends. The CDR3 reads CASSLIRDEQYF. Written as DNA, the CDR3 is TGTGCCAGCAGTTTAATACGCGACGAGCAGTACTTC.

This chain connects TRBV10-2 to TRBJ2-1; TRBD2 agrees at 10 bases. Germline V gives CDR1 WSHSY, CDR2 SAAADI. V dropped 6 bases and J dropped 6; count of bases not matched to a gene: 5. The CDR3 contains 14 residues. The CDR3 protein is CASRLAGTSNEQFF. Here the CDR3 DNA reads TGCGCCAGCAGACTAGCGGGGACCTCCAATGAGCAGTTCTTC.

Concerning this clone: Additional DNA sequences in this sample encode the identical CDR3. The chain couples TRBV25-1 to TRBJ2-5; D is undetermined. V lost 4 bases and J lost 5, with 5 bases in between. The CDR3 runs 11 residues. Germline CDR1 reads MGHDK; CDR2 reads SYGVNS. Here the CDR3 DNA reads TGTGCCAGCAGTGGAGAGGAGACCCAGTACTTC. This translates into CASSGEETQYF.

The rearrangement links TRBV4-1 to TRBJ2-7, with 12 bases fitting TRBD1. Losses at the gene ends were 3 bases for V and 6 bases for J; bases not matched to a gene: 9. Germline V gene lookup returns CDR1 MGHRA and CDR2 YSYEKL. The CDR3 runs to 16 residues. The CDR3 loop reads CASSQSPGQGAFEQYF. The DNA for the CDR3 is TGCGCCAGCAGCCAGTCCCCGGGACAGGGGGCGTTCGAGCAGTACTTC.

The chain joins TRBV5-1 to TRBJ1-3; D gene uncertain. Trimming removed 4 bases from V and 2 bases from J, with 4 bases in between. Germline CDR1 SGHRS, CDR2 YFSETQ. There are 12 residues in the CDR3. The CDR3 loop is CASSQPGNTIYF. Here the CDR3 DNA reads TGCGCCAGCAGCCAACCTGGAAACACCATATATTTT.

This clone has only one observation. The chain is built from TRBV7-6 and TRBJ2-1; no definite D call. This CDR3 region has 12 residues. CDR1 and CDR2 from the germline V gene are SGHVS and FNYEAQ. The germline V and J ends were trimmed by 5 bases and 6 bases, with 8 bases remaining between them. CDR3 nucleotide sequence: TGTGCCAGCAGCCAAGTACCCAATGAGCAGTTCTTC. As protein: CASSQVPNEQFF. Looking up the rest from reference TRBV7-6 and TRBJ2-1 gives the full variable domain: GAGVSQSPRYKVTKRGQDVALRCDPISGHVSLYWYRQALGQGPEFLTYFNYEAQQDKSGLPNDRFSAERPEGSISTLTIQRTEQRDSAMYRCASSQVPNEQFFGPGTRLTVL.

The chain joins TRBV7-9 to TRBJ2-7; unclear D gene. Germline lookup yields CDR1 SEHNR and CDR2 FQNEAQ (reference sequence). V lost 4 bases and J 4 bases, leaving 5 bases between the germline ends. There are 11 residues in the CDR3. This CDR3 is CASSYLYEQYF. The CDR3 bases are TGTGCCAGCAGCTACTTATACGAGCAGTACTTC.

The V and J genes are TRBV5-6 and TRBJ2-7; a weak D match, TRBD1 (5 bases). In germline, CDR1 is SGHDT, CDR2 YYEEEE. The CDR3 is made up of 14 amino acids. Deletions cut 4 bases from V and 5 bases from J, with 16 bases between. CDR3 DNA: TGTGCCAGCAGCCCGGGCCCAGGGCTCGACGAGCAGTACTTC. It specifies CASSPGPGLDEQYF.

This CDR3 is CASGLVGLGYTF. The CDR3 coding sequence is TGTGCTAGTGGTTTGGTCGGCCTTGGCTACACCTTC. The gene calls are TRBV12-5 and TRBJ1-2; no reliable D call. CDR1 is LGHNT and CDR2 is FRNRAP in the germline V gene. The ends were cut back, 0 bases at V and 7 bases at J, with 6 bases in the middle. CDR3 length: 12 amino acids. Looking up the rest from reference TRBV12-5 and TRBJ1-2 gives the full variable domain: DARVTQTPRHKVTEMGQEVTMRCQPILGHNTVFWYRQTMMQGLELLAYFRNRAPLDDSGMPKDRFSAEMPDATLATLKIQPSEPRDSAVYFCASGLVGLGYTFGSGTRLTVV.

V gene TRBV6-5 combines with J gene TRBJ2-5, with TRBD2 matching 8 bases. This CDR3 region has 15 residues. CDR1 is MNHEY, CDR2 SVGAGI, per germline. Trimming removed 3 bases from V and 6 bases from J; junction bases left unmatched: 9. CDR3 DNA sequence: TGTGCCAGCAGTTATAGCGGGGAAGGGGTGAAGACCCAGTACTTC. Translating it yields CASSYSGEGVKTQYF.

With regard to this clone: Within the sample, other DNA sequences also encode this same CDR3. V is TRBV28 and J is TRBJ1-1, with a weak D call TRBD1 (5 bases). Germline V gene lookup returns CDR1 MDHEN and CDR2 SYDVKM. The CDR3 extends over 15 amino acids. V was shortened by 3 bases and J by 3 bases, with 14 bases between the two germline ends. CDR3 in amino acids: CASSLVQTGDTEAFF. The CDR3 coding sequence is TGTGCCAGCAGTTTGGTTCAAACGGGGGACACTGAAGCTTTCTTT.

V is TRBV5-1 and J is TRBJ2-7; tentative D call: TRBD1 (6 bases). CDR3 length equals 13 residues. CDR1 and CDR2 (germline): SGHRS, YFSETQ. V was trimmed by 3 bases and J by 3 bases, leaving 10 bases between them. For the CDR3, the DNA is TGCGCCAGCAGCTACGTCAGGGGCTACGAGCAGTACTTC. Translation gives CASSYVRGYEQYF.

The chain is built from TRBV7-9 and TRBJ2-2; 9 bases fit TRBD2. The CDR3 totals 16 residues. Germline V CDR1 and CDR2: SEHNR, FQNEAQ (reference sequence). The ends lost 3 bases at V and 5 bases at J; junction bases unmatched: 7. The CDR3 nucleotides read TGTGCCAGCAGCTTTTTAGCGGGGGATCGGACCGGGGAGCTGTTTTTT. It specifies CASSFLAGDRTGELFF. Full variable domain (missing parts from reference TRBV7-9 and TRBJ2-2): DTGVSQNPRHKITKRGQNVTFRCDPISEHNRLYWYRQTLGQGPEFLTYFQNEAQLEKSRLLSDRFSAERPKGSFSTLEIQRTEQGDSAMYLCASSFLAGDRTGELFFGEGSRLTVL.

Note on this clone: Additional DNA sequences in this sample encode the identical CDR3. The chain is built from TRBV28 and TRBJ1-1; D gene ambiguous. The germline V gene has CDR1 MDHEN and CDR2 SYDVKM. CDR3 length equals 13 residues. The V and J ends lost 2 bases and 0 bases respectively, with 4 bases between them. The CDR3 sequence is CASSLTVNTEAFF. The CDR3 DNA is TGTGCCAGCAGTTTAACGGTGAACACTGAAGCTTTCTTT.

The chain combines TRBV7-9 with TRBJ2-5; 10 bases align to TRBD2. J was trimmed by 3 bases and V by 4 bases; bases with no gene match: 5. Germline V gene sequence: CDR1 SEHNR, CDR2 FQNEAQ (reference sequence). This CDR3 spans 15 amino acids. In nucleotides, the CDR3 is TGTGCCAGCAGCTCCTCGCTAGCGGGAGAAGAGACCCAGTACTTC. It encodes CASSSSLAGEETQYF.

This clone has a single count. The chain employs TRBV30 and TRBJ2-1; TRBD1 agrees at 11 bases. The germline V gene has CDR1 GTSNPN and CDR2 SVGIG (reference sequence). V lost 2 bases, J lost 2 bases, and 5 bases stayed unmatched. There are 16 residues in the CDR3. The CDR3 bases are TGTGCCTGGAGTTTCGGGACAGGGGGTACCTACAATGAGCAGTTCTTC. As protein: CAWSFGTGGTYNEQFF.

This sequence joins TRBV6-1 and TRBJ2-1; perhaps TRBD1 as D (5 bases). The germline V gene has CDR1 MNHNS and CDR2 SASEGT. Trimming cost V 4 bases and J 2 bases, with 18 bases left between them. The CDR3 spans 17 residues. This CDR3 is CASSGIADRPAYNEQFF. In DNA form, the CDR3 reads TGTGCCAGCAGTGGGATTGCAGACAGACCGGCCTACAATGAGCAGTTCTTC.

The rearrangement joins TRBV6-5 to TRBJ2-3; a weak D match, TRBD2 (6 bases). The V gene lost 6 bases and the J gene lost 5 bases, with 15 bases spanning the gap. Germline V lookup: CDR1 MNHEY, CDR2 SVGAGI. This CDR3 is built from 14 residues. This CDR3 reads CASRRWGVLDTQYF. In DNA form, the CDR3 reads TGTGCCAGCAGGAGGTGGGGGGTCCTAGATACGCAGTATTTT.

The table lists this clone with a count of one. One junction end disagrees with the germline gene, perhaps due to a read error. The rearrangement links TRBV11-2 to TRBJ2-7; 10 positions agree with TRBD1. Germline V gene sequence: CDR1 SGHAT, CDR2 FQNNGV. The CDR3 runs to 11 residues. The CDR3 nucleotides are TGTGCCAGCAGCTTTTTGGGACAGGGGATTTTC. Translating it yields CASSFLGQGIF.

V and J are TRBV11-2 and TRBJ2-7; 8 nucleotides match TRBD2. This CDR3 spans 15 amino acids. J lost 3 bases, V lost 1 base, and 5 bases had no gene match. Looked up from germline, CDR1 is SGHAT and CDR2 is FQNNGV. In DNA, the CDR3 is TGTGCCAGCAGCTTAGTAACCGGGACTAGCTACGAGCAGTACTTC. Protein sequence: CASSLVTGTSYEQYF.

This clone has only one observation. Written as DNA, the CDR3 is TGCGCCAGCAGTTTAGCGGGAGGTACCGGGGAGCTGTTTTTT. It encodes CASSLAGGTGELFF. The chain combines TRBV10-2 with TRBJ2-2; 10 bases are a match to TRBD2. Germline CDR1 is WSHSY and CDR2 is SAAADI. The CDR3 totals 14 residues. J was trimmed by 5 bases and V by 5 bases; bases with no gene match: 2.

The chain has TRBV21-1 and TRBJ2-7. TRBV21-1 is a documented pseudogene. CDR3 size: 13 residues. Written as DNA, the CDR3 is TGTGCCAGCAGCAAATACCAGCACTACGAGCAGTACTTC. This codes for CASSKYQHYEQYF.

This chain joins TRBV6-6 and TRBJ2-2, with D hard to call. Trimming left V 5 bases short and J 8 bases short, with 9 bases between. Germline V lookup: CDR1 MNHNY, CDR2 SVGAGI (reference sequence). The CDR3 runs to 12 residues. DNA for the CDR3: TGTGCCAGCAGTATCGAGACGGGGGAGCTGTTTTTT. This translates into CASSIETGELFF.

The chain joins TRBV6-6 to TRBJ2-3; D unresolved. Germline V CDR1 and CDR2: MNHNY, SVGAGI (reference sequence). V was clipped by 2 bases and J by 4 bases, with 7 bases between them. CDR3 length: 13 residues. The CDR3 is CASSYGRPDTQYF. CDR3 nucleotide sequence: TGTGCCAGCAGTTACGGACGACCAGATACGCAGTATTTT.

The chain has TRBV10-3 and TRBJ2-3, with 9 bases that match TRBD2. Per germline, CDR1 ENHRY and CDR2 SYGVKD. The CDR3 length is 18 residues. V trimming: 0 bases; J trimming: 0 bases; junction bases outside the gene matches: 7. Written as DNA, the CDR3 is TGTGCCATCAGTGAGTCGGGTAGCGGGAGTAGGAGCACAGATACGCAGTATTTT. It is translated as CAISESGSGSRSTDTQYF.

The rearrangement uses TRBV5-6 and TRBJ1-5; a possible D gene is TRBD1 (5 bases). The V end lost 2 bases, the J end lost 6 bases, and 15 bases lay between the germline ends. The CDR3 is 15 amino acids. The V gene's germline CDR1 is SGHDT and CDR2 YYEEEE. The CDR3 nucleotides are TGTGCCAGCAGCTTTTTCCAGGGATTCGGTCAGCCCCAGCATTTT. Its protein is CASSFFQGFGQPQHF.

The rearrangement uses TRBV27 and TRBJ2-1, with 7 bases that match TRBD1. After removal of 6 bases from V and 10 bases from J, the junction contained 12 bases not matched to a gene. This CDR3 has 14 amino acids. Germline values: CDR1 MNHEY, CDR2 SMNVEV (reference sequence). The CDR3 DNA follows: TGTGCCAGCAGCCGGACAGGTCCCCTGGCGGAGCAGTTCTTC. Translating it yields CASSRTGPLAEQFF.

The J gene is TRBJ2-2, the V gene TRBV4-2; 11 bases line up with TRBD2. This CDR3 contains 16 residues. CDR1 LGHNA and CDR2 YNFKEQ come from the germline V gene. V lost 3 bases to trimming and J lost 3 bases; unmatched junction nucleotides: 3. CDR3 DNA sequence: TGTGCCAGCAGCCACGGGACTAGCGGATACACCGGGGAGCTGTTTTTT. It is translated as CASSHGTSGYTGELFF.

The rearrangement joins TRBV7-8 to TRBJ2-7; 9 bases align to TRBD2. Trimming removed 4 bases from V and 5 bases from J; junction bases left unmatched: 12. Germline V CDR1 and CDR2: SGHVS, FQNEAQ. The CDR3 is made up of 16 amino acids. CDR3 in amino acids: CASSSIAGEVIDEQYF. The CDR3 DNA reads as TGTGCCAGCAGCTCAATAGCGGGGGAAGTAATCGACGAGCAGTACTTC.

A note on this clone: This CDR3 is also generated by other DNA sequences in the sample. The gene calls are TRBV4-1 and TRBJ2-7; 8 bases line up with TRBD1. CDR1 MGHRA and CDR2 YSYEKL come from the germline V gene. The CDR3 runs to 14 residues. V was clipped by 1 base and J by 2 bases; unmatched bases: 1. This CDR3 reads CASSQVQGAYEQYF. The DNA of the CDR3 is TGCGCCAGCAGCCAAGTACAGGGGGCCTACGAGCAGTACTTC.